This T cell receptor beta chain comes out of a study of CD8+CD57+ T cells in acquired aplastic anemia. Regarding the study as a whole: In common between the patients and the controls were more than 25 CD8+ CDR3 sequences.

This clonotype was seen many times. Its target is not known. CDR3 length equals 15 residues. Unmatched junction bases numbered 7, after V lost 3 bases and J lost 10 bases. Germline CDR1 reads LNHDA; CDR2 reads SQIVND (reference sequence). TCR beta VDJ and CDR3 profiling used genomic DNA as template. TCRdb re-analysed the reads in MiXCR, keeping a single row per CDR3 protein. The sample records 150,000 to 200,000 distinct CDR3 sequences, roughly half being singletons. The sequenced material came from sorted CD4+, CD8+, or CD8+CD57+ T cells (not recorded which) from PBMCs. This rearrangement joins TRBV19 to TRBJ1-6; TRBD1 agrees at 9 bases. The source is a human donor in good health. Here the CDR3 reads CASSITGTGSSPLHF. For the CDR3, the DNA is TGTGCCAGTAGTATCACCGGGACAGGGAGCTCACCCCTCCACTTT.